The 14 T cell receptor beta chains listed next were all sequenced from one sample in a study of CD8 T cells in ankylosing spondylitis. For these TCRs, the target antigens are not known. TCRdb ran MiXCR on the 5' RACE reads and lists one entry per CDR3 protein. The sample consists of roughly 370,000 distinct CDR3 sequences, 20% to 25% of them appearing once. Study-level findings and limits: Blood from ankylosing spondylitis patients appeared to carry a characteristic roughly 8-variant TCR beta motif.

The specimen sequenced was blood, either unsorted or a sorted T cell fraction (not recorded which). The receptors here all came from a male donor with ankylosing spondylitis.

This clonotype was found a few times. J is TRBJ1-2 and V is TRBV29-1, with D possibly TRBD1 on 5 matching bases. CDR1 is SQVTM and CDR2 is ANQGSEA in the germline V gene. The CDR3 loop spans 14 amino acids. The V end lost 0 bases, the J end lost 3 bases, and 11 bases lay between the germline ends. The CDR3 here is CSVEDLMGDYGYTF. For the CDR3, the DNA is TGCAGCGTTGAAGATTTAATGGGGGACTATGGCTACACCTTC.

The rearrangement uses TRBV5-1 and TRBJ1-1, with TRBD1 identical over 9 bases. The germline CDR1 and CDR2 sequences are SGHRS and YFSETQ. The CDR3 spans 17 residues. V dropped 0 bases and J dropped 5; count of bases not matched to a gene: 11. In DNA, the CDR3 is TGCGCCAGCAGCTTGGCCTTTGGGACAGGGACGGGGACTGAAGCTTTCTTT. Its protein is CASSLAFGTGTGTEAFF.

This clonotype has just a few counts. V is TRBV19 and J is TRBJ1-2; D gene ambiguous. This CDR3 contains 13 residues. Germline assignment: CDR1 LNHDA and CDR2 SQIVND (reference sequence). V was clipped by 9 bases and J by 3 bases, with 14 bases between them. The CDR3 DNA follows: TGTGCCAGCCGGGCGTTTGTTGACTATGGCTACACCTTC. Translation: CASRAFVDYGYTF.

This chain connects TRBV28 to TRBJ1-1; TRBD1 agrees at 10 bases. The germline CDR1 and CDR2 sequences are MDHEN and SYDVKM. The CDR3 loop spans 12 amino acids. V gave up 11 bases and J gave up 9 bases; unmatched junction bases: 9. This chain's CDR3 is CAGSGTGAKAFF. CDR3 nucleotide sequence: TGTGCCGGCTCAGGGACAGGGGCTAAAGCTTTCTTT.

This clonotype appeared a few times. The chain combines TRBV20-1 with TRBJ2-5, with D perhaps being TRBD1 or TRBD2 (6 bases each). Trimming shortened V by 3 bases and J by 4 bases, and 12 bases separated the two germline ends. The germline CDR1 and CDR2 sequences are DFQATT and SNEGSKA (reference sequence). The CDR3 is 13 amino acids. The CDR3: CSARVPGAETQYF. DNA for the CDR3: TGCAGTGCTAGGGTTCCGGGGGCAGAGACCCAGTACTTC.

This clonotype was detected only a few times. The J gene is TRBJ2-7, the V gene TRBV10-3, with D unresolved. Germline V gene sequence: CDR1 ENHRY, CDR2 SYGVKD. Trimming shortened V by 7 bases and J by 4 bases, and 14 bases separated the two germline ends. This CDR3 is built from 13 residues. Here the CDR3 DNA reads TGTGCCATCATGGATGGGTCAGCGTACGAGCAGTACTTC. This encodes CAIMDGSAYEQYF.

This clonotype turned up a few times. V is TRBV12-3 or TRBV12-4 and J is TRBJ1-5; the D is unclear. The CDR3 contains 15 residues. V was cut by 5 bases and J by 7 bases, with 18 bases left in between. As DNA, the CDR3 is TGTGCCAGCAGTCCAGACGCCGGCATGATCCAGCCCCAGCATTTT. Its protein is CASSPDAGMIQPQHF.

V gene TRBV4-2 combines with J gene TRBJ2-1, with D unclear. The V and J ends lost 0 bases and 6 bases respectively, with 15 bases between them. The CDR3 has 16 residues. In germline, CDR1 is LGHNA, CDR2 YNFKEQ. The CDR3: CASSQDRADKFNEQFF. CDR3 nucleotides: TGTGCCAGCAGCCAAGATAGGGCAGATAAGTTCAATGAGCAGTTCTTC.

The table lists this clonotype with a few counts. The J gene is TRBJ2-1, the V gene TRBV3-1, with a possible D match to TRBD1 (6 bases). V was shortened by 3 bases and J by 8 bases, with 20 bases between the two germline ends. CDR1 is LGHDT and CDR2 is YNNKEL in the germline V gene (reference sequence). This CDR3 region has 16 residues. DNA of the CDR3: TGTGCCAGCAGCCAGGGGGCGCGTCTAGTTAACTATGAGCAGTTCTTC. This gives the protein CASSQGARLVNYEQFF.

The genes are TRBV7-8 and TRBJ2-3; TRBD1 matches at 9 bases. Germline V gives CDR1 SGHVS, CDR2 FQNEAQ. This CDR3 region has 13 residues. J lost 4 bases, V lost 11 bases, and 7 bases had no gene match. CDR3: CAWGDRASDTQYF. CDR3 nucleotide sequence: TGTGCCTGGGGGGACAGGGCGTCAGATACGCAGTATTTT.

Only a few counts were recorded for this clonotype. The chain couples TRBV20-1 to TRBJ2-5; a weak D match, TRBD1 (5 bases). CDR1 DFQATT and CDR2 SNEGSKA come from the germline V gene (reference sequence). The CDR3 is made up of 12 amino acids. V dropped 5 bases and J dropped 7 bases, with 14 bases sitting between them. The CDR3: CSAPDQGGTQYF. The CDR3 nucleotides are TGCAGTGCTCCGGACCAGGGTGGGACCCAGTACTTC.

As concerns this clonotype: Germline is not matched at one junction end, which may reflect a read error. The rearrangement uses TRBV3-1 and TRBJ2-2, with TRBD1 matching 7 bases. Germline V gene sequence: CDR1 LGHDT, CDR2 YNNKEL (reference sequence). The CDR3 length is 18 residues. This chain's CDR3 is CASTQVYRDRRFPGELFF. In DNA form, the CDR3 reads TGTGCCAGCACCCAAGTATACCGGGACAGACGCTTCCCCGGGGAGCTGTTTTTT.

This clonotype was observed at least ten times. The chain uses TRBV29-1 and TRBJ1-1; 9 positions agree with TRBD1. CDR3 size: 15 residues. In germline, CDR1 is SQVTM, CDR2 ANQGSEA. J lost 1 base, V lost 4 bases, and 7 bases had no gene match. Here the CDR3 reads CSVAGTGFGNTEAFF. CDR3 in DNA: TGCAGCGTTGCTGGGACAGGGTTTGGGAACACTGAAGCTTTCTTT.

This clonotype was detected only a few times. V and J are TRBV12-3 or TRBV12-4 and TRBJ1-5; 9 positions match TRBD1. This CDR3 has 15 residues. After removal of 5 bases from V and 6 bases from J, the junction contained 8 bases not matched to a gene. CDR3 sequence: CASSPLTGGGQPQHF. In DNA, the CDR3 is TGTGCCAGCAGTCCTCTGACAGGGGGAGGTCAGCCCCAGCATTTT.